Detailed here is one TCR beta chain. The record originates from a study of blood T cell repertoires in COVID-19. Study-level background: Samples taken during acute and convalescent COVID-19 were collected in the United States, Italy and Spain. In each case, the material was cDNA or gDNA derived from T cells, B-cell-depleted T cells, or PBMCs.

In the original processing: Using reference gene primer amplification, nucleated cell counts were estimated. Generated by immunoSEQ multiplex PCR, the TCRdb table keeps only in-frame clones and is missing some. That table gives V, J and clone size, and the DNA gave D and trimming. Of about 74,000 clones listed, 70% to 90% are singletons. After removal of 5 bases from V and 2 bases from J, the junction contained 6 bases not matched to a gene. The germline CDR1 and CDR2 sequences are SGHTA and FQGNSA. The CDR3 is 14 amino acids. This sequence originates from a woman of 80 years or more with active or convalescent COVID-19. Sequencing was performed on peripheral blood. The genes are TRBV7-2 and TRBJ2-7, with 7 bases aligning to TRBD1. Here the CDR3 reads CASSPDRTAYEQYF. The CDR3, as DNA: TGTGCCAGCAGCCCGGACAGGACGGCCTACGAGCAGTACTTC.